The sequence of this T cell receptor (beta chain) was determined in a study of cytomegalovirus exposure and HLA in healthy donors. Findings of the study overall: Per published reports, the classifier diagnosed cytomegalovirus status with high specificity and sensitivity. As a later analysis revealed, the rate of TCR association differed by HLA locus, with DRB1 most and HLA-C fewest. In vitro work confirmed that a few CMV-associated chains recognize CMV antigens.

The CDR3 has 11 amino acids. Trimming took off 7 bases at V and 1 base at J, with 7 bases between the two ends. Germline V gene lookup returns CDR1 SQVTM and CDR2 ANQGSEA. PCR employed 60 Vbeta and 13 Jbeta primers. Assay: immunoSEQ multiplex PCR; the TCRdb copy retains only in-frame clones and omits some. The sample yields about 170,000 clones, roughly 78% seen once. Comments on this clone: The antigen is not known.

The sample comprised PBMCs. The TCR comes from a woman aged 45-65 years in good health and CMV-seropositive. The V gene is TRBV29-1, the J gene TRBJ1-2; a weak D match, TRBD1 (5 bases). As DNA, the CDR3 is TGCAGCGGTGACAGTAACTATGGCTACACCTTC. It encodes CSGDSNYGYTF. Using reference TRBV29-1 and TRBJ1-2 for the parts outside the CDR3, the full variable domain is SAVISQKPSRDICQRGTSLTIQCQVDSQVTMMFWYRQQPGQSLTLIATANQGSEATYESGFVIDKFPISRPNLTFSTLTVSNMSPEDSSIYLCSGDSNYGYTFGSGTRLTVV.